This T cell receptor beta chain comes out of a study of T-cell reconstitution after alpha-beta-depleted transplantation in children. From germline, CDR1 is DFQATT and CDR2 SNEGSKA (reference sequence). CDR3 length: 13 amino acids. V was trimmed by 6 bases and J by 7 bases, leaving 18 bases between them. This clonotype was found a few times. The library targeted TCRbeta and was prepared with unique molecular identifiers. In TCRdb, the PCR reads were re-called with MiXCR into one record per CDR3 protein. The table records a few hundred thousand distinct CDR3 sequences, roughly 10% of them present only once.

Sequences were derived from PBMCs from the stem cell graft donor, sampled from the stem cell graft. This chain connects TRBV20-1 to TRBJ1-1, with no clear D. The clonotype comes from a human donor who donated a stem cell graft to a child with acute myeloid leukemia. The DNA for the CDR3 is TGCAGTGCGCCCTTGGGGTCGGGGATTGAAGCTTTCTTT. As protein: CSAPLGSGIEAFF.